Included here is one T cell receptor (beta chain) sequence, with context. The data were obtained in a study of blood T cell repertoires in COVID-19. On the study more broadly: Sites across the United States, Italy and Spain contributed samples from acute and convalescent COVID-19.

With 3 bases removed from V and 0 bases from J, the gap between germline ends came to 9 bases. The CDR3 is 15 amino acids. Germline assignment: CDR1 ENHRY and CDR2 SYGVKD. In the original workflow: Counts of nucleated cells, estimated from reference gene primer amplification, were obtained. TCRdb's table, derived via immunoSEQ multiplex PCR, lists solely in-frame clones and lacks some. V, J and clone size were drawn from that table, and D and trimming were deduced from the DNA. The sample carries around 55,000 clones, 80% to 95% recorded once. Sequencing was carried out using peripheral blood. This TCR came from a human donor with active COVID-19. The donor label of this sample is uncertain. The rearrangement links TRBV10-3 to TRBJ2-1; possible D gene TRBD2, 5 bases. The CDR3 is CAISEGSSSYNEQFF. In nucleotides, the CDR3 is TGTGCCATCAGTGAAGGGAGCAGCTCCTACAATGAGCAGTTCTTC.